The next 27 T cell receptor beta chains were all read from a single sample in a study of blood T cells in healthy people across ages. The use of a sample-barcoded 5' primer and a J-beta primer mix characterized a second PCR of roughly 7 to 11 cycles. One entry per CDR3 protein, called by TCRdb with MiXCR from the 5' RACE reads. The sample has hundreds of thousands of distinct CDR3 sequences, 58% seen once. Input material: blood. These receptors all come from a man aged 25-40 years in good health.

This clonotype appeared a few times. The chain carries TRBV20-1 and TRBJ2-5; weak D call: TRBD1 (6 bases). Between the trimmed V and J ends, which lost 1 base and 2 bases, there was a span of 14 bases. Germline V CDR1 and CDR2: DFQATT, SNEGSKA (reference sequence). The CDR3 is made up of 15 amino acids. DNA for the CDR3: TGCAGTGCTAGAGGAAACCCGGGACAACAAGAGACCCAGTACTTC. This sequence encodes CSARGNPGQQETQYF.

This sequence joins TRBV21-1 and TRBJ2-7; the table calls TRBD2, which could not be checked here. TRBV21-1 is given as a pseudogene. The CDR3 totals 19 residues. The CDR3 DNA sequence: TGTGCCAGCAGCAAAGCTTTAGCGTATAGCGGGGAGCGTATCTACGAGCAGTACTTC. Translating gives CASSKALAYSGERIYEQYF.

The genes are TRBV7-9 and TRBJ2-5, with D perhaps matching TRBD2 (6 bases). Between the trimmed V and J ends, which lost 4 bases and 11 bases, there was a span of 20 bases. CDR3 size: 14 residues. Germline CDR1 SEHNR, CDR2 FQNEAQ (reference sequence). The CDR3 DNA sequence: TGTGCCAGCAGCTCCCCCGAGACTAGATACGATCAGTACTTC. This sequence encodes CASSSPETRYDQYF.

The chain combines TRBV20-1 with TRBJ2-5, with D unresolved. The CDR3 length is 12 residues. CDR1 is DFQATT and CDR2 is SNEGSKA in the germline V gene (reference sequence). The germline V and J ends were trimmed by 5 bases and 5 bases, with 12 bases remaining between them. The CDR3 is CSAEPISETQYF. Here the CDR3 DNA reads TGCAGTGCTGAACCTATTTCGGAGACCCAGTACTTC.

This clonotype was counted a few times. The CDR3 region has the DNA TGTGCCACCAGCAGAGAGACGGGAGACTATGGCTACACCTTC. It is translated as CATSRETGDYGYTF. V and J are TRBV15 and TRBJ1-2; the D is unclear. Trimming stripped 0 bases from V and 3 bases from J, with 8 bases between. This CDR3 region has 14 residues. Germline V gene sequence: CDR1 LNHNV, CDR2 YYDKDF (reference sequence).

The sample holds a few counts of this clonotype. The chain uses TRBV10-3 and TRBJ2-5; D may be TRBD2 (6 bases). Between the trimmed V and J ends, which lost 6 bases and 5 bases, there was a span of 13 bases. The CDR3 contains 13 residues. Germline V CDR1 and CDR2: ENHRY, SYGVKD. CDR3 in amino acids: CAIRRDDAETQYF. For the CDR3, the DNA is TGTGCCATCAGGCGGGACGACGCGGAGACCCAGTACTTC.

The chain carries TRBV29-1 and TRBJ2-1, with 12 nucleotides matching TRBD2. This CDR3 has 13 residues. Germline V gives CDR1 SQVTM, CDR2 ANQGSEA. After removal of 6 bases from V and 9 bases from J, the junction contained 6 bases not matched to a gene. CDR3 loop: CSVTSGRMGEQFF. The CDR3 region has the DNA TGCAGCGTAACTAGCGGGAGGATGGGTGAGCAGTTCTTC.

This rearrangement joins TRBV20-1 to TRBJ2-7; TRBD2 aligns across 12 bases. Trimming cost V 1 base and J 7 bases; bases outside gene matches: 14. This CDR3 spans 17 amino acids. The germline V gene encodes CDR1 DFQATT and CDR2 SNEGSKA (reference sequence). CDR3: CSARVSSGGAGYNEQYF. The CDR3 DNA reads TGCAGTGCTAGAGTGTCTAGCGGGGGGGCCGGATACAATGAGCAGTACTTC.

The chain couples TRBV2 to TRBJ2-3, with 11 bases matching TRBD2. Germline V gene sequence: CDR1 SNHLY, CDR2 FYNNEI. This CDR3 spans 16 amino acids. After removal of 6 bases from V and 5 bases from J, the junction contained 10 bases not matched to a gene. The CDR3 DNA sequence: TGTGCCAGCAGCGCCTATAGCGGGAGGGCCCTAGATACGCAGTATTTT. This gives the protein CASSAYSGRALDTQYF.

CDR3 in DNA: TGTGCCAGCAGTCCCTCGAGGGACACCCTCACATATGGCTACACCTTC. It encodes CASSPSRDTLTYGYTF. The chain has TRBV27 and TRBJ1-2; maybe TRBD1 (6 bases). With 5 bases removed from V and 5 bases from J, the gap between germline ends came to 21 bases. The CDR3 has 16 amino acids. Germline CDR1 is MNHEY and CDR2 is SMNVEV (reference sequence).

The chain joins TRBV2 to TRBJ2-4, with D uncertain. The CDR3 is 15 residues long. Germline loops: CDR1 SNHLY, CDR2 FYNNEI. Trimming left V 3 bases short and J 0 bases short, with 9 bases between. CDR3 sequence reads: CASSEREIAKNIQYF. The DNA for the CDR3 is TGTGCCAGCAGTGAGCGAGAGATAGCCAAAAACATTCAGTACTTC.

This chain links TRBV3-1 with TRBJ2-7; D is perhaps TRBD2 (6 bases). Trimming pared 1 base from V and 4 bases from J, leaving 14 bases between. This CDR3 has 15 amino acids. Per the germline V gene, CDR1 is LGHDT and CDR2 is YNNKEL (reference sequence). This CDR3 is CASSQAGDKGYEQYF. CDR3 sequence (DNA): TGTGCCAGCAGCCAAGCGGGGGATAAGGGTTACGAGCAGTACTTC.

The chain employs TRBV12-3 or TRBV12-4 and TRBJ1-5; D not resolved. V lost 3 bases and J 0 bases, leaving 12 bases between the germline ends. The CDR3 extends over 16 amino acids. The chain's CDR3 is CASSFGKTNSNQPQHF. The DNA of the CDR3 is TGTGCCAGCAGTTTTGGAAAGACTAATAGCAATCAGCCCCAGCATTTT.

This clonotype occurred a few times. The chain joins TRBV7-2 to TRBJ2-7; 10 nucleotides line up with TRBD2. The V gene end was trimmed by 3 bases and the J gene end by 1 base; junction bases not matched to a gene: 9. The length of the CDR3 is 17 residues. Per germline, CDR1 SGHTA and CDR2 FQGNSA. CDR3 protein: CASSFRLAGANSYEQYF. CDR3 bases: TGTGCCAGCAGCTTCCGGCTAGCGGGAGCTAATTCCTACGAGCAGTACTTC.

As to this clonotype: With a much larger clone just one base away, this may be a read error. The CDR3, as DNA: TGCGCCAGCAGCCAGACTAGCGGACTCTCCGACGAGCAGTACTTC. It specifies CASSQTSGLSDEQYF. The chain has TRBV4-3 and TRBJ2-7; 9 bases agree with TRBD2. CDR3 size: 15 residues. Germline V CDR1 and CDR2: LGHNA, YSLEER.

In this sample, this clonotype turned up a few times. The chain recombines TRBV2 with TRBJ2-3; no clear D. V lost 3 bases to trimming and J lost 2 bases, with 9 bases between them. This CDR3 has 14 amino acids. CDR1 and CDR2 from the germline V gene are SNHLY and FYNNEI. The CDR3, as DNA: TGTGCCAGCAGTGAGTCGGCCCTCACAGATACGCAGTATTTT. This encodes CASSESALTDTQYF.

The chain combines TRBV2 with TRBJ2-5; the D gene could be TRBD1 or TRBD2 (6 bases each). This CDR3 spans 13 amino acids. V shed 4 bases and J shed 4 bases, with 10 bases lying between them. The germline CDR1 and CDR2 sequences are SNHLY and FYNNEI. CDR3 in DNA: TGTGCCAGCAGTGTTTGGGGGGCAGAGACCCAGTACTTC. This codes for CASSVWGAETQYF.

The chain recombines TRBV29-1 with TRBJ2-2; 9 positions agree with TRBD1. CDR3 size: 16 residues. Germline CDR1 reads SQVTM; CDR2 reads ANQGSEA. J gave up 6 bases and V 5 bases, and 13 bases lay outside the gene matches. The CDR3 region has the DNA TGCAGCGTTTCGAGGTCGGGACAGGGTCTCGCCGGGGAGCTGTTTTTT. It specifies CSVSRSGQGLAGELFF.

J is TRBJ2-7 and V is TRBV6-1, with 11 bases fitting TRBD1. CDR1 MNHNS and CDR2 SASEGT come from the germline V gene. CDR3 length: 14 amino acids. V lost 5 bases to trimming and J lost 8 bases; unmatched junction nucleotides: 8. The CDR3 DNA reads TGTGCCAGCAGTCCCGGGACAGGGGGTTTACAGCAGTACTTC. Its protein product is CASSPGTGGLQQYF.

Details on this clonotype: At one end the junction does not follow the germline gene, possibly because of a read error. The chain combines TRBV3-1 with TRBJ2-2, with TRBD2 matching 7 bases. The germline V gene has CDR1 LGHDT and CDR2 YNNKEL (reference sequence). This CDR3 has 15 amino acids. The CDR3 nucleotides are TGTGCCAGCCGGAGCGGGGCCTCGAACACCGGGGAGCTGCTTTTT. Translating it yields CASRSGASNTGELLF.

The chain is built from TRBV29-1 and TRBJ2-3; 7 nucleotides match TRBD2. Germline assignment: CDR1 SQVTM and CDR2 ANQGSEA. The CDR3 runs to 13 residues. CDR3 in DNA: TGCGCCGTAGCGGGCACTAGCACAGATACGCAGTATTTT. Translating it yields CAVAGTSTDTQYF.

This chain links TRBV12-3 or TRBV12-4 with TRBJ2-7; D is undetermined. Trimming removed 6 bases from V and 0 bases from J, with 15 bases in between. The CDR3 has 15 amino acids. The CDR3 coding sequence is TGTGCCAGCAGCGCCAGACGGACGGCCTCCTACGAGCAGTACTTC. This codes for CASSARRTASYEQYF.

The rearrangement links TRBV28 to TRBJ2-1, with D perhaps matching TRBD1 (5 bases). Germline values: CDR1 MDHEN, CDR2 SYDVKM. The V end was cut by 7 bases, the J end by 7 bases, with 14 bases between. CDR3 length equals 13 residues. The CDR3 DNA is TGTGCCAGCACCACCAGTGACAGAAATGAGCAGTTCTTC. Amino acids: CASTTSDRNEQFF. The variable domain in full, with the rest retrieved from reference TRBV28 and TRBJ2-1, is DVKVTQSSRYLVKRTGEKVFLECVQDMDHENMFWYRQDPGLGLRLIYFSYDVKMKEKGDIPEGYSVSREKKERFSLILESASTNQTSMYLCASTTSDRNEQFFGPGTRLTVL.

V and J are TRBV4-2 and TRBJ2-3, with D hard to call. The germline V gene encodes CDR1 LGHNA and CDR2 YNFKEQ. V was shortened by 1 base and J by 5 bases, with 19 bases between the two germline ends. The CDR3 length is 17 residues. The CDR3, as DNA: TGTGCCAGCAGCCAAGTGAGGCTAACATACCCCCAAGATACGCAGTATTTT. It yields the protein CASSQVRLTYPQDTQYF.

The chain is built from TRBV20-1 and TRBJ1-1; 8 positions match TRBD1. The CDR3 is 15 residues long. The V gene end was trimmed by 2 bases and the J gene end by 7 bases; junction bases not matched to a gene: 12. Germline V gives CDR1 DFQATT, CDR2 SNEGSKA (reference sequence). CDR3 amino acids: CSARTTWTGTIEAFF. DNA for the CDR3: TGCAGTGCTAGAACCACCTGGACAGGGACAATTGAAGCTTTCTTT.

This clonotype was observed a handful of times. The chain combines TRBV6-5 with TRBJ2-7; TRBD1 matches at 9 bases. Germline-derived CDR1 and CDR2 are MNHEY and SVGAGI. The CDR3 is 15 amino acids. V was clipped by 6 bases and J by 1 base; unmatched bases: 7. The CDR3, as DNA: TGTGCCAGCAGAACTAGGACAGGGGCATCCTACGAGCAGTACTTC. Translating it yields CASRTRTGASYEQYF.

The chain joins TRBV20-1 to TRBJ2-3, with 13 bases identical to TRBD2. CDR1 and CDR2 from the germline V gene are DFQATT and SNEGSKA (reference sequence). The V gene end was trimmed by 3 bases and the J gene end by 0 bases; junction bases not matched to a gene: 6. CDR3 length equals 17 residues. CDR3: CSASGTSGVGSTDTQYF. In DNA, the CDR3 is TGCAGTGCTAGTGGGACTAGCGGGGTCGGGAGCACAGATACGCAGTATTTT.